In this sample, the clone carrying this T cell receptor (beta chain) turned up a few times. The antigen remains undetermined. This CDR3 contains 12 residues. J lost 7 bases, V lost 4 bases, and 1 base had no gene match. The germline gives CDR1 SGHVS, CDR2 FQNEAQ. The data belong to a study of T cell responses to AZD1222 COVID-19 vaccine. Whole-study findings and limits: There were mostly white British donors and more females than males, and clonal diversity was possibly underestimated.

Here immunoSEQ multiplex PCR was the method, and the copy in TCRdb shows in-frame clones only, minus some. Of about 140,000 clones listed, approximately 89% are singletons. The genes are TRBV7-8 and TRBJ1-3, with 7 bases that match TRBD1. The clonotype was recovered from an adult who received the AZD1222 COVID-19 vaccine. Sequencing was performed on peripheral blood, taken 28 days after the second AZD1222 dose. The CDR3 DNA follows: TGTGCCAGCAGCTCACAGGGGAACACCATATATTTT. The encoded protein is CASSSQGNTIYF.